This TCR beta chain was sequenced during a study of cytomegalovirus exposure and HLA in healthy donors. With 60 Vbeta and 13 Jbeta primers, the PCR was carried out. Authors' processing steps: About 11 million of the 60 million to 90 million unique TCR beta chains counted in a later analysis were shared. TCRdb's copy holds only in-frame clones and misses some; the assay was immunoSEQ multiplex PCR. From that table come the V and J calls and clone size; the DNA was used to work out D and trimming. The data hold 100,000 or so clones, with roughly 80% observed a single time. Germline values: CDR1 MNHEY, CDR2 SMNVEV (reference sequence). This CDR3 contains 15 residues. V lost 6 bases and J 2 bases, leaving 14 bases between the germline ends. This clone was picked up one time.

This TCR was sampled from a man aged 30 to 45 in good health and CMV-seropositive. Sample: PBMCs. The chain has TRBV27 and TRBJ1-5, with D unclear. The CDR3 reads CASRTFSSGNQPQHF. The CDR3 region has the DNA TGTGCCAGCAGGACATTTAGTTCGGGCAATCAGCCCCAGCATTTT.